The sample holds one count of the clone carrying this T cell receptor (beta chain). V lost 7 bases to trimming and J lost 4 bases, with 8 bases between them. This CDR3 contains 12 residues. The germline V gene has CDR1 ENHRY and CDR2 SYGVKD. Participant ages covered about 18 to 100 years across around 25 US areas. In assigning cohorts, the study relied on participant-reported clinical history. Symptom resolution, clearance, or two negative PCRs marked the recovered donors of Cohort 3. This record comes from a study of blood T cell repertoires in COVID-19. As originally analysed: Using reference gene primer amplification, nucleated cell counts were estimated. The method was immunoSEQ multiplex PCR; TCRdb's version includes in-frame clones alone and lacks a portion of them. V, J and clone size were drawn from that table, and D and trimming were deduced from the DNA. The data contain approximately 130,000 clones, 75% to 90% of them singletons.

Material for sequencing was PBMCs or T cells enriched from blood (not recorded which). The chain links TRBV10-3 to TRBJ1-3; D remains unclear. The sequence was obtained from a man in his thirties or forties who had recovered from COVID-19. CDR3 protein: CAINAWGNTIYF. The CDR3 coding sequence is TGTGCCATCAACGCGTGGGGAAACACCATATATTTT.